Listed below are T cell receptor beta chains from one sample, sequenced in a study of beta chain features in type 1 diabetes. Some clones are missing from TCRdb's copy, which holds only in-frame ones; the method was immunoSEQ multiplex PCR. Of about 410,000 clones detected, roughly 13% appear once; the ten largest clones hold roughly 0.04%. Source material: naive CD4+ T cells from blood. All receptors come from a young man in good health. CDR3s include the opening cysteine and the closing phenylalanine or tryptophan. The order of the fields is clone size, D gene, J gene, V gene, CDR3 DNA, CDR3 protein. The D gene is left open where the match is weak. For some rows the clone size is stated as once, few or many, or as a class when expanded; others skip it.

few | TRBD1 | TRBJ1-6 | TRBV19 | TGTGCCAGTGTCGGACAGGCTAGCGCCAATTCACCCCTCCACTTT | CASVGQASANSPLHF
NA | NA | TRBJ2-3 | TRBV29-1 | TGCAGCGTTGAAAGGGCTTGGTCAGATACGCAGTATTTT | CSVERAWSDTQYF
NA | NA | TRBJ2-5 | TRBV5-1 | TGCGCCAGCAGAGGGGCGGAAGAGACCCAGTACTTC | CASRGAEETQYF
few | NA | TRBJ2-5 | TRBV25-1 | TGTGCCAGCAGCCCTCCCCGGGACACCCAAGAGACCCAGTACTTC | CASSPPRDTQETQYF
few | TRBD2 | TRBJ2-3 | TRBV5-1 | TGCGCCAGCAGCCCCGCTAGCGGGAGGGCGGCAGATACGCAGTATTTT | CASSPASGRAADTQYF
NA | TRBD2 | TRBJ2-3 | TRBV7-2 | TGTGCCAGTTCCGGGACTAGCGGGGGGGGCACAGATACGCAGTATTTT | CASSGTSGGGTDTQYF
few | NA | TRBJ2-2 | TRBV29-1 | TGCACCTACCTGAAGCCGGGCACCGGGGAGCTGTTTTTT | CTYLKPGTGELFF
NA | NA | TRBJ2-1 | TRBV5-4 | TGTGCCAGCAGCTTTAGTAGCAGCGATGAGCAGTTCTTC | CASSFSSSDEQFF
NA | TRBD2 | TRBJ2-3 | TRBV29-1 | TGCAGCGTTAGCGCGGGGGGAAGCACAGATACGCAGTATTTT | CSVSAGGSTDTQYF
NA | NA | TRBJ2-7 | TRBV29-1 | TGCAGCGTTGCCAGCCGGGTTCGAAGGGCGGGAAACTACGAGCAGTACTTC | CSVASRVRRAGNYEQYF
few | NA | TRBJ2-5 | TRBV6-5 | TGTGCCAGCAGTACCGAGGAGACCCAGTACTTC | CASSTEETQYF
NA | NA | TRBJ2-7 | TRBV11-2 | TGTGCCAGCAGCCTCCCGGGCTGGGCAGGCGAGCAGTACTTC | CASSLPGWAGEQYF
NA | TRBD1 | TRBJ2-1 | TRBV29-1 | TGCAGCGTTGAAGGGGACAGGGGGTTCGACAATGAGCAGTTCTTC | CSVEGDRGFDNEQFF
NA | TRBD1 | TRBJ2-1 | TRBV27 | TGTGCCAGCAGCCGGACAGGGCGGACTGAGCAGTTCTTC | CASSRTGRTEQFF
NA | NA | TRBJ2-5 | TRBV7-7 | TGTGCTAGCAGCTTAGAGGGACGGGTTGAGGAGACCCAGTACTTC | CASSLEGRVEETQYF
NA | NA | TRBJ1-1 | TRBV7-9 | TGTGCCAGCAGCTTAGGTGGACAGAGTGAAGCTTTCTTT | CASSLGGQSEAFF
few | NA | TRBJ2-2 | TRBV12-5 | TGTGCTAGTGCCTCAGGGATTAACACCGGGGAGCTGTTTTTT | CASASGINTGELFF
NA | NA | TRBJ1-1 | TRBV29-1 | TGCAGCGTTGCAGAGAGGGCGGGCACTGAAGCTTTCTTT | CSVAERAGTEAFF
NA | TRBD2 | TRBJ2-2 | TRBV9 | TGTGCCAGCAGCGTAGATGCGGGAGAAGGGACCGGGGAGCTGTTTTTT | CASSVDAGEGTGELFF
few | NA | TRBJ2-3 | TRBV7-6 | TGTGCCAGCAGCATAGCCAGCACAGATACGCAGTATTTT | CASSIASTDTQYF
few | NA | TRBJ2-7 | TRBV18 | TGTGCCAGCTCCCTAAACAGGGACGAGCAGTACTTC | CASSLNRDEQYF
NA | TRBD1 | TRBJ2-7 | TRBV19 | TGTGCCAGTAGTAGGACAGGGGGCCTGTACGAGCAGTACTTC | CASSRTGGLYEQYF
few | TRBD1 | TRBJ1-5 | TRBV10-3 | TGTGCCATCAGTAATATCGGGACAGGGTCTTATCAGCCCCAGCATTTT | CAISNIGTGSYQPQHF
NA | NA | TRBJ1-2 | TRBV2 | TGTGCCAGCAGTGCCGACGACTATGGCTACACCTTC | CASSADDYGYTF
few | TRBD2 | TRBJ2-1 | TRBV7-3 | TGTGCCAGCAGCTTCGGACTAGCGGGAGGCAATGAGCAGTTCTTC | CASSFGLAGGNEQFF
few | NA | TRBJ2-1 | TRBV20-1 | TGCAGTGCTAGAGTGGTAAATGAGCAGTTCTTC | CSARVVNEQFF
few | TRBD1 | TRBJ2-5 | TRBV7-2 | TGTGCCAGCAGCCGTGACAGGGGTTTAGAGACCCAGTACTTC | CASSRDRGLETQYF
NA | TRBD2 | TRBJ2-1 | TRBV29-1 | TGCAGCGTTGAACCTCTAACTAGCGTTTCCTACAATGAGCAGTTCTTC | CSVEPLTSVSYNEQFF
NA | NA | TRBJ2-3 | TRBV5-4 | TGTGCCAGCAGCTCGGCCCAGGGAGCAGATACGCAGTATTTT | CASSSAQGADTQYF
NA | TRBD1 | TRBJ1-4 | TRBV4-1 | TGCGCCAGCACTCCGCACAGGGGTGATGAAAAACTGTTTTTT | CASTPHRGDEKLFF
NA | NA | TRBJ1-2 | TRBV7-2 | TGTGCCAGCAGCTTCACAGGGAACTATGGCTACACCTTC | CASSFTGNYGYTF
few | NA | TRBJ1-2 | TRBV2 | TGTGCCAGCGACAGAACCCTCTATGGCTACACCTTC | CASDRTLYGYTF
NA | NA | TRBJ2-3 | TRBV6-5 | TGTGCCAGTTACCGCGCGGGGCTCACAGATACGCAGTATTTT | CASYRAGLTDTQYF
NA | NA | TRBJ1-3 | TRBV6-1 | TGTGCCAGCAGTAGAACTGGAAACACCATATATTTT | CASSRTGNTIYF
few | TRBD1 | TRBJ1-4 | TRBV2 | TGTGCCAGCAGAGGGGACAGGGGTTCTGAAAAACTGTTTTTT | CASRGDRGSEKLFF
NA | NA | TRBJ1-2 | TRBV10-3 | TGTGCCATCAGTGATTTTGGATCCAGGATCTATGGCTACACCTTC | CAISDFGSRIYGYTF
few | NA | TRBJ1-1 | TRBV18 | TGTGCCAGCTCACCATCCCCGGTCCCCACTGAAGCTTTCTTT | CASSPSPVPTEAFF
few | NA | TRBJ2-2 | TRBV7-9 | TGTGCCAGCAGCCGGCGGGACGGATATTACGGGGAGCTGTTTTTT | CASSRRDGYYGELFF
NA | NA | TRBJ2-3 | TRBV13 | TGTGCCAGCAGCTATTACACAGATACGCAGTATTTT | CASSYYTDTQYF
NA | TRBD1 | TRBJ1-2 | TRBV15 | TGTGCCACCAGCAGAGGGGACAGGCTCGACACCTTC | CATSRGDRLDTF
few | NA | TRBJ2-7 | TRBV6-5 | TGTGCCAGCAGTCGGACGGGAGTGGAGCAGTACTTC | CASSRTGVEQYF
few | NA | TRBJ2-3 | TRBV9 | TGTGCCAGCAGCGTAGCCACAGGGCCAGATACGCAGTATTTT | CASSVATGPDTQYF
NA | NA | TRBJ1-1 | TRBV29-1 | TGCAGCGCTGCTACAGCTGAAGCTTTCTTT | CSAATAEAFF
NA | NA | TRBJ2-1 | TRBV2 | TGTGCCAGCAGTGAAGTGGCACCGGGTGAGCAGTTCTTC | CASSEVAPGEQFF
NA | NA | TRBJ2-5 | TRBV9 | TGTGCCAGCAGCGTAGAGCCGTCCGTCCAGTACTTC | CASSVEPSVQYF
NA | NA | TRBJ2-1 | TRBV5-1 | TGCGCCAGCAGCTCCGTTACAAGAGAAGAGGAGTTCTTC | CASSSVTREEEFF
NA | NA | TRBJ1-2 | TRBV2 | TGTGCCAGCGACAGACAAAGGGGTGGCTACACCTTC | CASDRQRGGYTF
NA | TRBD2 | TRBJ2-5 | TRBV7-2 | TGTGCCAGCAGCTGGGACTACGAGACCCAGTACTTC | CASSWDYETQYF
few | NA | TRBJ1-6 | TRBV5-4 | TGTGCCAGCAGCTTGGGTAACAGGGAGGATTCACCCCTCCACTTT | CASSLGNREDSPLHF